What follows describes a single T cell receptor beta chain. Its specificity is unknown. The junction shows a germline mismatch at one end, possibly a read error. This record belongs to a study of tumor-infiltrating lymphocytes in primary liver carcinoma. Looking at the study overall: Among the tumors, stages were T1-T3 N0M0 and sizes roughly 4.2 to 11 cm.

Study conclusions and caveats: Only about 7.5-24% of top clones showed up in all five tumor regions.

Co-extraction yielded RNA and DNA from around 20-30 mg of unsorted bulk tissue. Primary liver carcinoma, confirmed by histopathology, was surgically resected. Production of TCR beta cDNA used around 500 ng total RNA together with a constant-region primer. Slightly modified ARM-PCR, run as three nested multiplex PCR rounds, produced the TCR beta libraries. Primers for the first two PCR rounds were TRBV1-TRBV30 forward primers and a C-beta reverse primer (about 9 cycles per round). TCRdb redid the calling of the multiplex PCR reads with MiXCR, one entry per CDR3 protein. The sample lists roughly 78,000 distinct CDR3 sequences, over 55% seen once, with around 13% in the top ten. The CDR3 contains 12 residues. Germline values: CDR1 MDHEN, CDR2 SYDVKM.

Sequenced material: liver tumor tissue from sampling region 4. This sample's subset: tumor region T4, right-lateral pole. This clonotype originated in a woman in her sixties with primary liver carcinoma and hepatitis B virus infection. This chain connects TRBV28 to TRBJ2-3; no clear D gene. CDR3 sequence (DNA): TGTGCCAGCAGAGGTAGCAGAGATACGCAGTATTTT. It translates to CASRGSRDTQYF.